This is a list of T cell receptor beta chains from one sample in a study of cytomegalovirus exposure and HLA in healthy donors. Some clones are missing from TCRdb's copy, which holds only in-frame ones; the method was immunoSEQ multiplex PCR. The table includes about 180,000 clones, around 80% detected once. Material for sequencing was PBMCs. These receptors came from a middle-aged man in good health and CMV-seronegative. Each CDR3 is given with its conserved first and last residue. A D gene is named only where the DNA matches it firmly. Only some rows state a clone size, as once, few, many or a class for expanded clones.

D,J,V,size,DNA,CDR3
.,TRBJ2-1,TRBV4-1,.,TGCGCCAGCAGCCAAGGGGATAGGGGCAATGAGCAGTTCTTC,CASSQGDRGNEQFF
TRBD1,TRBJ2-5,TRBV7-3,.,TGTGCCAGCAGCCTACAGGGGGCTGGAGAGACCCAGTACTTC,CASSLQGAGETQYF
.,TRBJ2-5,TRBV5-6,.,TGTGCCAGCAGCTTGCTCTCTGAGACCCAGTACTTC,CASSLLSETQYF
TRBD2,TRBJ2-1,TRBV29-1,once,TGCAGCGTGGGACTAGCGGGAGCGGGGTTTGGTGAGCAGTTCTTC,CSVGLAGAGFGEQFF
TRBD1,TRBJ2-7,TRBV19,.,TGTGCCAGTAGCCCGGGACAGACCTACGAGCAGTACTTC,CASSPGQTYEQYF
.,TRBJ2-7,TRBV7-2,.,TGTGCCAGCAGCCCACAGCAGGGCTCCTACGAGCAGTACTTC,CASSPQQGSYEQYF
.,TRBJ2-7,TRBV27,.,TGTGCCAGCAGTTTATCCCCGCTAAAGACCTACGAGCAGTACTTC,CASSLSPLKTYEQYF
TRBD1,TRBJ2-1,TRBV29-1,.,TGCAGCGTTGAACAGGACAGGGGCTACAATGAGCAGTTCTTC,CSVEQDRGYNEQFF
.,TRBJ1-1,TRBV5-6,.,TGTGCCAGCAGTTGGTCTGGACAGAACACTGAAGCTTTCTTT,CASSWSGQNTEAFF
TRBD2,TRBJ2-3,TRBV5-6,.,TGTGCCAGCTACCGTAGCGGGAGAGGAATAGATACGCAGTATTTT,CASYRSGRGIDTQYF
TRBD2,TRBJ2-2,TRBV30,.,TGTGCCCATCCTAGCGGTCGGGGCACCGGGGAGCTGTTTTTT,CAHPSGRGTGELFF
.,TRBJ2-2,TRBV4-1,.,TGCGCCAGCAGCCACTCGCAGGGGAACACCGGGGAGCTGTTTTTT,CASSHSQGNTGELFF
TRBD1,TRBJ1-2,TRBV7-2,once,TGTGCCAGCAGCTTAGACAGGGGGGCCTATGGCTACACCTTC,CASSLDRGAYGYTF
.,TRBJ1-4,TRBV5-4,.,TGTGCCAGCAGCTTAGAGCAACGGAATGAAAAACTGTTTTTT,CASSLEQRNEKLFF
.,TRBJ2-7,TRBV7-8,once,TGTGCCAGCAGCTTAGATCGGGGAGGAGGCTACGAGCAGTACTTC,CASSLDRGGGYEQYF
.,TRBJ1-1,TRBV19,.,TGTGCCAGTACTGTGACAGGATCGAACACTGAAGCTTTCTTT,CASTVTGSNTEAFF
.,TRBJ1-6,TRBV7-9,.,TGTGCCAGCAGCTTAGGGTCAGATAATTCACCCCTCCACTTT,CASSLGSDNSPLHF
.,TRBJ2-5,TRBV18,once,TGTGCCAGCTCGCAAGGGCGGGGGCCTAAAGAGACCCAGTACTTC,CASSQGRGPKETQYF
.,TRBJ2-1,TRBV30,few,TGTGCCTGGAGTTGGGCTAGCGAGAACAATGAGCAGTTCTTC,CAWSWASENNEQFF
.,TRBJ1-1,TRBV4-3,few,TGCGCCAGCAGCCAAGACTCTGGGGGGGCCACTGAAGCTTTCTTT,CASSQDSGGATEAFF
TRBD2,TRBJ2-3,TRBV5-1,.,TGCGCCAGCAGCTTGGGAGCGGGAGGGCCGGGCACAGATACGCAGTATTTT,CASSLGAGGPGTDTQYF
TRBD1,TRBJ1-4,TRBV5-1,.,TGCGCCAGCAGCTCCCAGACAGGGTTGGGTGAAAAACTGTTTTTT,CASSSQTGLGEKLFF
.,TRBJ1-5,TRBV4-3,few,TGCGCCAGCAGCCAAGTACTCGGTCAGCCCCAGCATTTT,CASSQVLGQPQHF
TRBD1,TRBJ2-2,TRBV11-3,.,TGTGCCAGCAGCACCATTACAGGGGGCGAACGAACCGGGGAGCTGTTTTTT,CASSTITGGERTGELFF
TRBD1,TRBJ2-7,TRBV4-3,.,TGCGCCAGCAGCCACGACACAGGGGCCGCGTCCTACGAGCAGTACTTC,CASSHDTGAASYEQYF
TRBD2,TRBJ2-2,TRBV5-1,.,TGCGCCAGCAGCTTGGTCCTTAGCGGGAGGGCCGGGGAGCTGTTTTTT,CASSLVLSGRAGELFF
TRBD2,TRBJ2-7,TRBV9,.,TGTGCCAGCAGCGTCTCTAGCGGGGGTTCCTACGAGCAGTACTTC,CASSVSSGGSYEQYF
.,TRBJ2-3,TRBV5-1,.,TGCGCCAGCAGCTCTGGGGGGGGGCGTAGCACAGATACGCAGTATTTT,CASSSGGGRSTDTQYF
.,TRBJ2-5,TRBV20-1,.,TGCAGTGCTTCGGGGTGGGAGACCCAGTACTTC,CSASGWETQYF
TRBD1,TRBJ1-2,TRBV7-9,.,TGTGCCAGCAGCCTGGGACAGGGATATGGAGGCTACACCTTC,CASSLGQGYGGYTF